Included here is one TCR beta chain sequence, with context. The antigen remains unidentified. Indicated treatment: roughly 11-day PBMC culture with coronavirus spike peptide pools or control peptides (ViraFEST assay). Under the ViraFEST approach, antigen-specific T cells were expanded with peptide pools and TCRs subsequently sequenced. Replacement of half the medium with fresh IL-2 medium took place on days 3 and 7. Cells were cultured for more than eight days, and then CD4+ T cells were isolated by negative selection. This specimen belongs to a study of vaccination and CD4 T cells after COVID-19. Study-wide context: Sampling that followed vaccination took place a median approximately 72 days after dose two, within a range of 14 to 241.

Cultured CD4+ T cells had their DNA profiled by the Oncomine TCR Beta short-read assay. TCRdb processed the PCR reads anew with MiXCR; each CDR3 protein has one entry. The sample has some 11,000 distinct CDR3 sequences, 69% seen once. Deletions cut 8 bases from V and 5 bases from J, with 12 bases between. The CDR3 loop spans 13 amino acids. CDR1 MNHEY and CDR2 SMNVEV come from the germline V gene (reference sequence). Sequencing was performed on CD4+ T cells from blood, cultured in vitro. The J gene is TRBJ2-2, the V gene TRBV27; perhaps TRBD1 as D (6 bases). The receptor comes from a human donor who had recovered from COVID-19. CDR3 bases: TGTGCCAGCGAGAGGGGGAGTACCGGGGAGCTGTTTTTT. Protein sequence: CASERGSTGELFF.